This entry concerns a single T cell receptor beta chain. Since no conserved phenylalanine or tryptophan closes the CDR3, a read error is the likely cause. The CDR3 totals 14 residues. Trimming took 9 bases from V and 0 from J, leaving 15 bases between them. Germline V gives CDR1 SGHAT, CDR2 FQNNGV. This entry comes from a study of tumor-infiltrating lymphocytes in primary liver carcinoma. Unsorted bulk tissue of about 20-32 mg yielded co-extracted RNA and DNA. The investigators made TCR beta cDNA from 400 to 500 ng total RNA, using a constant-region primer. Three nested multiplex PCR rounds of slightly modified ARM-PCR generated TCR beta libraries. In the first two PCR rounds, TRBV1-TRBV30 forward primers were paired with a C-beta reverse primer, and each round lasted approximately 10 cycles. TCRdb reanalysed the multiplex PCR reads using MiXCR and keeps one entry per CDR3 protein. Of roughly 55,000 distinct CDR3 sequences listed, less than 75% are singletons.

Sequencing was done on a sample of liver tumor tissue from sampling region 2. Subset indicated: tumor region T2, inferior pole. The TCR comes from a man aged 35-49 years with primary liver carcinoma and hepatitis B virus infection. V is TRBV11-2 and J is TRBJ2-7; a possible D gene is TRBD1 (5 bases). The CDR3 DNA sequence: TGTGCCAGTAACTCTAACAGGAACTCCTACGAGCAGTACCTC. Protein: CASNSNRNSYEQYL.